Listed below are T cell receptor beta chains from one sample, sequenced in a study of blood T cell repertoires in COVID-19. Using immunoSEQ multiplex PCR, the repertoire was profiled, and TCRdb retains in-frame clones only, with some absent. The sample carries a few hundred thousand clones, about nine tenths recorded once. Sequenced sample: peripheral blood. The receptors come from a man in his fifties or sixties with acute or convalescent COVID-19. Each CDR3 is given with its conserved first and last residue. The order of the fields is J gene, clone size, V gene, D gene, CDR3 protein, CDR3 DNA. A D gene is named only where the DNA matches it firmly. Size is stated for part of the rows, as once, few or many counts, or as a class when the clone is expanded.

J gene: TRBJ2-3
clone size: -
V gene: TRBV5-1
D gene: -
CDR3 protein: CASSLTITDTQYF
CDR3 DNA: TGCGCCAGCAGCTTGACTATCACAGATACGCAGTATTTT

J gene: TRBJ1-3
clone size: -
V gene: TRBV30
D gene: TRBD1
CDR3 protein: CAWSPYRGQGFNTIYF
CDR3 DNA: TGTGCCTGGAGTCCGTACCGGGGACAGGGTTTTAACACCATATATTTT

J gene: TRBJ2-4
clone size: -
V gene: TRBV14
D gene: -
CDR3 protein: CASSQEQGTNLNIQYF
CDR3 DNA: TGTGCCAGCAGCCAAGAGCAGGGGACCAACTTAAACATTCAGTACTTC

J gene: TRBJ2-7
clone size: -
V gene: TRBV18
D gene: -
CDR3 protein: CASSPRSSYEQYF
CDR3 DNA: TGTGCCAGCTCACCTCGGTCTTCCTACGAGCAGTACTTC

J gene: TRBJ2-2
clone size: -
V gene: TRBV7-2
D gene: -
CDR3 protein: CASTSTPGGELFF
CDR3 DNA: TGTGCCAGCACCTCCACCCCGGGCGGGGAGCTGTTTTTT

J gene: TRBJ2-1
clone size: -
V gene: TRBV7-6
D gene: -
CDR3 protein: CASSLARGSYNEQFF
CDR3 DNA: TGTGCCAGCAGCTTAGCCAGAGGCTCCTACAATGAGCAGTTCTTC

J gene: TRBJ1-1
clone size: -
V gene: TRBV5-1
D gene: TRBD1
CDR3 protein: CASRLTGGTEAFF
CDR3 DNA: TGCGCCAGCCGACTCACAGGGGGCACTGAAGCTTTCTTT

J gene: TRBJ2-7
clone size: -
V gene: TRBV9
D gene: -
CDR3 protein: CASSGATRGEQYF
CDR3 DNA: TGTGCCAGCAGCGGAGCGACACGGGGGGAGCAGTACTTC

J gene: TRBJ2-2
clone size: -
V gene: TRBV6-1
D gene: -
CDR3 protein: CASSEDPRRAGELFF
CDR3 DNA: TGTGCCAGCAGTGAAGACCCCCGCCGGGCCGGGGAGCTGTTTTTT

J gene: TRBJ2-7
clone size: -
V gene: TRBV7-9
D gene: -
CDR3 protein: CASSTGQTYEQYF
CDR3 DNA: TGTGCCAGCAGCACAGGACAGACCTACGAGCAGTACTTC

J gene: TRBJ1-1
clone size: -
V gene: TRBV10-3
D gene: -
CDR3 protein: CAIRKDPGNTEAFF
CDR3 DNA: TGTGCCATCAGGAAAGACCCGGGGAACACTGAAGCTTTCTTT

J gene: TRBJ1-6
clone size: -
V gene: TRBV7-6
D gene: TRBD1
CDR3 protein: CASSPTGGLGSPLHF
CDR3 DNA: TGTGCCAGCAGTCCGACAGGGGGCCTGGGTTCACCCCTCCACTTT

J gene: TRBJ1-2
clone size: few
V gene: TRBV27
D gene: TRBD1
CDR3 protein: CASSLKGAGYGYTF
CDR3 DNA: TGTGCCAGCAGTTTAAAGGGGGCTGGCTATGGCTACACCTTC

J gene: TRBJ2-7
clone size: few
V gene: TRBV11-2
D gene: -
CDR3 protein: CASTVGTLYEQYF
CDR3 DNA: TGTGCCAGCACCGTCGGGACACTCTACGAGCAGTACTTC

J gene: TRBJ2-3
clone size: -
V gene: TRBV19
D gene: TRBD1
CDR3 protein: CASIPTGSGTDTQYF
CDR3 DNA: TGTGCCAGTATCCCGACAGGGTCGGGCACAGATACGCAGTATTTT

J gene: TRBJ2-7
clone size: -
V gene: TRBV2
D gene: TRBD1
CDR3 protein: CASRDRGGAQYF
CDR3 DNA: TGTGCCAGCAGGGACAGGGGAGGCGCGCAGTACTTC

J gene: TRBJ1-4
clone size: -
V gene: TRBV4-1
D gene: -
CDR3 protein: CASSPPRAFNEKLFF
CDR3 DNA: TGCGCCAGCAGCCCCCCCAGAGCGTTTAATGAAAAACTGTTTTTT

J gene: TRBJ1-2
clone size: -
V gene: TRBV5-1
D gene: -
CDR3 protein: CASSQSSDSRNYGYTF
CDR3 DNA: TGCGCCAGCAGCCAATCCTCGGACAGTCGAAACTATGGCTACACCTTC

J gene: TRBJ1-1
clone size: -
V gene: TRBV27
D gene: TRBD1
CDR3 protein: CASSIRDRGTEAFF
CDR3 DNA: TGTGCCAGCAGCATCCGGGACAGAGGGACTGAAGCTTTCTTT

J gene: TRBJ2-7
clone size: -
V gene: TRBV11-2
D gene: -
CDR3 protein: CASSLGTGYEQYF
CDR3 DNA: TGTGCCAGCAGCTTAGGGACGGGGTATGAGCAGTACTTC

J gene: TRBJ2-1
clone size: few
V gene: TRBV11-2
D gene: TRBD2
CDR3 protein: CASTPGGLAGARSYNEQFF
CDR3 DNA: TGTGCCAGCACCCCTGGGGGACTAGCGGGGGCACGCTCCTACAATGAGCAGTTCTTC

J gene: TRBJ2-2
clone size: -
V gene: TRBV9
D gene: TRBD2
CDR3 protein: CASRASSGGPGELFF
CDR3 DNA: TGTGCCAGCAGGGCGTCTAGCGGGGGGCCCGGGGAGCTGTTTTTT

J gene: TRBJ2-5
clone size: once
V gene: TRBV5-4
D gene: -
CDR3 protein: CASSLSGGAETQYF
CDR3 DNA: TGTGCCAGCAGCTTGTCAGGTGGGGCAGAGACCCAGTACTTC

J gene: TRBJ2-7
clone size: -
V gene: TRBV5-4
D gene: -
CDR3 protein: CASSMEGGPYEQYF
CDR3 DNA: TGTGCCAGCAGTATGGAGGGGGGGCCCTACGAGCAGTACTTC

J gene: TRBJ1-5
clone size: -
V gene: TRBV5-4
D gene: TRBD1
CDR3 protein: CASSLEGQPNQPQHF
CDR3 DNA: TGTGCCAGCAGCTTGGAGGGACAGCCCAATCAGCCCCAGCATTTT

J gene: TRBJ1-6
clone size: -
V gene: TRBV9
D gene: -
CDR3 protein: CASSVGHHLSYNSPLHF
CDR3 DNA: TGTGCCAGCAGCGTAGGGCACCATCTGTCCTATAATTCACCCCTCCACTTT

J gene: TRBJ1-4
clone size: -
V gene: TRBV2
D gene: TRBD1
CDR3 protein: CASQEDRVEEKLFF
CDR3 DNA: TGTGCCTCGCAAGAGGACAGGGTTGAGGAAAAACTGTTTTTT

J gene: TRBJ2-7
clone size: -
V gene: TRBV5-1
D gene: -
CDR3 protein: CASTAPGSYEQYF
CDR3 DNA: TGCGCCAGCACGGCCCCGGGGTCCTACGAGCAGTACTTC

J gene: TRBJ1-4
clone size: -
V gene: TRBV7-8
D gene: -
CDR3 protein: CASSLEARATNEKLFF
CDR3 DNA: TGTGCCAGCAGCTTAGAGGCCAGGGCAACTAATGAAAAACTGTTTTTT

J gene: TRBJ2-2
clone size: few
V gene: TRBV11-2
D gene: -
CDR3 protein: CASSLSPGENTGELFF
CDR3 DNA: TGTGCCAGCAGCTTATCGCCAGGCGAGAACACCGGGGAGCTGTTTTTT

J gene: TRBJ2-1
clone size: -
V gene: TRBV19
D gene: TRBD2
CDR3 protein: CASSGLAVGDEQFF
CDR3 DNA: TGTGCCAGTAGCGGACTAGCGGTGGGGGATGAGCAGTTCTTC

J gene: TRBJ2-7
clone size: few
V gene: TRBV7-9
D gene: TRBD2
CDR3 protein: CASSLTSGGPSTYEQYF
CDR3 DNA: TGTGCCAGCAGCTTGACTAGCGGGGGCCCTTCGACCTACGAGCAGTACTTC

J gene: TRBJ1-1
clone size: -
V gene: TRBV18
D gene: -
CDR3 protein: CASSPGQASAEAFF
CDR3 DNA: TGTGCCAGCTCACCGGGTCAGGCTTCGGCTGAAGCTTTCTTT

J gene: TRBJ2-2
clone size: -
V gene: TRBV9
D gene: -
CDR3 protein: CASSQNTGELFF
CDR3 DNA: TGTGCCAGCAGCCAAAACACCGGGGAGCTGTTTTTT

J gene: TRBJ2-4
clone size: -
V gene: TRBV5-1
D gene: -
CDR3 protein: CASSLSYSQQVAKNIQYF
CDR3 DNA: TGCGCCAGCAGCTTATCGTATTCCCAACAAGTAGCCAAAAACATTCAGTACTTC

J gene: TRBJ2-7
clone size: -
V gene: TRBV19
D gene: TRBD2
CDR3 protein: CASSASGSYEQYF
CDR3 DNA: TGTGCCAGTAGTGCTAGCGGGTCCTACGAGCAGTACTTC

J gene: TRBJ2-2
clone size: -
V gene: TRBV28
D gene: -
CDR3 protein: CASSSGLNTGELFF
CDR3 DNA: TGTGCCAGCAGTTCGGGACTTAACACCGGGGAGCTGTTTTTT